This T cell receptor (beta chain) was observed in a study of PD-1 blockade in classical Hodgkin lymphoma. Study-wide results and limits: Lower baseline TCR diversity marked trial partial responders and progressors. Repertoire differences lack defined causes, possibly disease activity or prior therapy.

Sequencing was performed with immunoSEQ multiplex PCR; in TCRdb, only in-frame clones are kept and a portion is missing. In the table there are about 4,300 clones, approximately 65% of which are singletons. Time point defined: cycle 4 day 1 (C4D1), after 6 weeks of nivolumab. With no exception, relapse followed autologous stem cell transplantation in all patients, and brentuximab vedotin exposure varied. Investigators obtained CD8+ T cells from thawed PBMCs by magnetic negative selection. Germline V CDR1 and CDR2: LGHNA, YSLEER. V lost 0 bases and J lost 4, with 13 bases in between. This CDR3 region has 17 residues. A remark on this clone: Its specificity is not known.

The material was CD8+ T cells from blood, obtained before the fourth cycle of nivolumab. The rearrangement uses TRBV4-3 and TRBJ2-6; D not resolved. This receptor was taken from a human donor with classical Hodgkin lymphoma. In nucleotides, the CDR3 is TGCGCCAGCAGCCAAGATCCCCCCAGGTCCGGGGCCAACGTCCTGACTTTC. Translated: CASSQDPPRSGANVLTF.